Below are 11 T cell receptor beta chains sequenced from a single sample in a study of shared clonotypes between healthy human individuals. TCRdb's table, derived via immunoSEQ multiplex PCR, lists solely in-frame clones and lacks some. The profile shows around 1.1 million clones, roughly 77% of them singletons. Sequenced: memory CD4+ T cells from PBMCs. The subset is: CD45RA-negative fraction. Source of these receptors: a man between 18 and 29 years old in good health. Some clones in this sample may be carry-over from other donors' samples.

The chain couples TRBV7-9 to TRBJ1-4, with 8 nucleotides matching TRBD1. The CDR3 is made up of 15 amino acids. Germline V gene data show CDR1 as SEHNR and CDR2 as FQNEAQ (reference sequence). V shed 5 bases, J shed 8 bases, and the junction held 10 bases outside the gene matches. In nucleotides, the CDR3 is TGTGCCAGCAGCGGTGGGCAGGGGGCGTTGGAAAAACTGTTTTTT. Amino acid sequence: CASSGGQGALEKLFF.

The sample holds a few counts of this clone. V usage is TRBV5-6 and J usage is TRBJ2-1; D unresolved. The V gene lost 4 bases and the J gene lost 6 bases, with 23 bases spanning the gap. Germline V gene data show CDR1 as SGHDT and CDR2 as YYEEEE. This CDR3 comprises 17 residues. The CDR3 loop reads CASSLYIHFKAVNEQFF. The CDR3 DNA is TGTGCCAGCAGCCTTTATATCCACTTCAAGGCGGTCAATGAGCAGTTCTTC.

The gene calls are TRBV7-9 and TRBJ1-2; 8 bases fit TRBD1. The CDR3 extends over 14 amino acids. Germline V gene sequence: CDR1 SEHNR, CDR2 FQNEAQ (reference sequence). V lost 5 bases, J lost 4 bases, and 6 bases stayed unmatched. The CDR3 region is CASSPQGTGYGYTF. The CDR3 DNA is TGTGCCAGCAGCCCACAGGGGACAGGCTATGGCTACACCTTC.

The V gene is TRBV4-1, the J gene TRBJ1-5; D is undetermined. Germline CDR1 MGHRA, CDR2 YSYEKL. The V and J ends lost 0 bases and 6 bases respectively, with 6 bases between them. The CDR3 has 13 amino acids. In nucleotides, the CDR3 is TGCGCCAGCAGCCAAGATACAGCTCAGCCCCAGCATTTT. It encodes CASSQDTAQPQHF.

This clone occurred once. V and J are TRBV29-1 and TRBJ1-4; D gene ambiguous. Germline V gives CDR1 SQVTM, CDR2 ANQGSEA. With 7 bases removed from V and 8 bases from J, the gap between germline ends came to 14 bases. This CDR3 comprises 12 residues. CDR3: CSARSAPEKLFF. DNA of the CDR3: TGCAGCGCCCGGTCAGCACCCGAAAAACTGTTTTTT.

The CDR3 sequence: CASRGDTYYGYTF. CDR3 nucleotide sequence: TGTGCCAGCAGGGGGGACACATACTATGGCTACACCTTC. The V and J genes are TRBV2 and TRBJ1-2; tentative D call: TRBD1 (6 bases). The V end lost 6 bases, the J end lost 3 bases, and 11 bases lay between the germline ends. Germline loops: CDR1 SNHLY, CDR2 FYNNEI. This CDR3 is built from 13 residues.

CDR3 loop: CASSLRGDTQYF. The DNA of the CDR3 is TGTGCCAGCTCACTAAGGGGGGATACGCAGTATTTT. This chain connects TRBV18 to TRBJ2-3; D perhaps matches TRBD1 (6 bases). The CDR3 contains 12 residues. V lost 4 bases, J lost 6 bases, and 8 bases lay in between. CDR1 KGHSH and CDR2 LQKENI come from the germline V gene.

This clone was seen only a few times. Here the CDR3 reads CASSSYRDQETQYF. Here the CDR3 DNA reads TGTGCCAGCAGCTCCTACAGGGACCAAGAGACCCAGTACTTC. The chain employs TRBV11-3 and TRBJ2-5, with D tentatively TRBD1 (6 bases). Looked up from germline, CDR1 is SGHNT and CDR2 is YENEEA. Trimming cost V 4 bases and J 0 bases, with 9 bases left between them. The length of the CDR3 is 14 residues.

The CDR3 reads CASSIVYNEQFF. Written as DNA, the CDR3 is TGTGCCAGCAGCATAGTCTACAATGAGCAGTTCTTC. The chain links TRBV28 to TRBJ2-1; unclear D gene. Trimming left V 6 bases short and J 3 bases short, with 6 bases between. The CDR3 length is 12 residues. Germline V gives CDR1 MDHEN, CDR2 SYDVKM.

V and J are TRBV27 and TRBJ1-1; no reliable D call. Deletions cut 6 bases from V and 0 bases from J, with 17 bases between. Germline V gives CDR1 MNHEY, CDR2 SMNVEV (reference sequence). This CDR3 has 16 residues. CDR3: CASRGGGNRMNTEAFF. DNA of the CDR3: TGTGCCAGCAGGGGTGGAGGGAACAGAATGAACACTGAAGCTTTCTTT.

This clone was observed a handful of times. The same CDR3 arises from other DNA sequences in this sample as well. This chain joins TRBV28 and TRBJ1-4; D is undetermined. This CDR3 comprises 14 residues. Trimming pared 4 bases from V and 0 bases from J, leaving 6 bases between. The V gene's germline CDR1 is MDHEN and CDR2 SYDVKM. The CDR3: CASSSPATNEKLFF. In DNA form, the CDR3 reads TGTGCCAGCAGTTCTCCAGCAACTAATGAAAAACTGTTTTTT.